The entry below describes one T cell receptor (beta chain). Mismatch with germline at one junction end may stem from a read error. No cell sorting was done before RNA was extracted from the tissue. The data belong to a study of tumor and adjacent non-tumor tissue in lung cancer. The library came from three nested PCR rounds adapted from ARM-PCR protocols. TCRdb used MiXCR to reprocess the multiplex PCR reads, holding one entry per CDR3 protein. Of some 78,000 distinct CDR3 sequences in the sample, approximately 79% were seen once. This clonotype was obtained from a woman aged 50 to 60 with non-small cell lung cancer. Sequencing was performed on lung tumor tissue.

CDR3 coding DNA: TGTGCAAGCAATGGTGACAGGGGCGGGCACACTGAAGCTTTCTTT. Residues: CASNGDRGGHTEAFF. The chain has TRBV6-2 or TRBV6-3 and TRBJ1-1, with TRBD1 matching 8 bases. This CDR3 is 15 amino acids long. Germline lookup yields CDR1 MNHEY and CDR2 SVGEGT.